This TCR beta chain was captured by sequencing in a study of glioma-infiltrating T cells after dendritic cell vaccination. The CDR3 consists of 15 residues. The germline CDR1 and CDR2 sequences are SGHKS and YYEKEE (reference sequence). Some clones are missing from TCRdb's copy, which holds only in-frame ones; the method was immunoSEQ multiplex PCR. The profile covers over 90,000 clones, with 85% to 90% appearing a single time and less than 3% taken by the ten largest. As concerns this clone: A junction boundary mismatches the germline segment, possibly from a read error.

This material consisted of blood, taken before dendritic cell vaccination. This chain connects TRBV5-5 to TRBJ1-6; a possible D gene is TRBD1 (6 bases). The TCR originated in a human donor with glioblastoma. The CDR3 loop is CASRLGTFYNSPLHF. Here the CDR3 DNA reads TGTGCCAGCAGGTTGGGGACATTCTATAATTCACCCCTCCACTTT.